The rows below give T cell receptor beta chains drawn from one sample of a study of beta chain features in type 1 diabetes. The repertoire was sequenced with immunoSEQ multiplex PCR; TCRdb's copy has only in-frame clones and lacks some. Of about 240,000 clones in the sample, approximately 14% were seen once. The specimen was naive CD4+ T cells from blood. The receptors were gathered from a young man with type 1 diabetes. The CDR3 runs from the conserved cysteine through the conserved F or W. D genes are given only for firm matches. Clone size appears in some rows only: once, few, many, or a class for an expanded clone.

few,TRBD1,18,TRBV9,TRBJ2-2,CASSVGPGQGPNTGELFF,TGTGCCAGCAGCGTAGGGCCGGGACAGGGACCGAACACCGGGGAGCTGTTTTTT
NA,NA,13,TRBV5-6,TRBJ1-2,CASSLQGTYGYTF,TGTGCCAGCAGCCTTCAGGGGACCTATGGCTACACCTTC
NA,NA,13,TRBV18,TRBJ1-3,CASSPEQGNTIYF,TGTGCCAGCTCGCCGGAGCAGGGAAACACCATATATTTT
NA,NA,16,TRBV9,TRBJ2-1,CASSQLLRGTYNEQFF,TGTGCCAGCAGCCAACTCCTCAGGGGTACCTACAATGAGCAGTTCTTC
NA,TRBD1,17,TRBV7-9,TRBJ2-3,CASSFDVTGKVADTQYF,TGTGCCAGCAGCTTCGACGTGACAGGGAAGGTTGCAGATACGCAGTATTTT
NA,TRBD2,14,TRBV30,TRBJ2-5,CAWNTGGSQETQYF,TGTGCCTGGAACACAGGCGGGAGTCAAGAGACCCAGTACTTC
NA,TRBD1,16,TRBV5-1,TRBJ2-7,CASSLGVGQGIYEQYF,TGCGCCAGCAGCTTGGGGGTAGGACAGGGGATCTACGAGCAGTACTTC
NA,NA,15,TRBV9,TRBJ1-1,CASSVSGGVNTEAFF,TGTGCCAGCAGCGTATCCGGTGGTGTGAACACTGAAGCTTTCTTT
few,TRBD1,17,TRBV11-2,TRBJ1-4,CASTVSVSTGRNEKLFF,TGTGCCAGCACCGTTTCCGTCTCGACAGGGCGTAATGAAAAACTGTTTTTT
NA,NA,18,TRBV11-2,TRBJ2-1,CASSSGGSGALNYNEQFF,TGTGCCAGCAGTTCCGGGGGGTCGGGGGCCCTTAACTACAATGAGCAGTTCTTC
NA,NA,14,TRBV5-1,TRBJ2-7,CASSLGQSGDEQYF,TGCGCCAGCAGCTTGGGACAGTCTGGCGACGAGCAGTACTTC
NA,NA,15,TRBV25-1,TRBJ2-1,CASRPGWAGNNEQFF,TGTGCCAGCAGGCCGGGGTGGGCGGGCAACAATGAGCAGTTCTTC
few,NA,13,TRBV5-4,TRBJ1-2,CASSLQPGANYTF,TGTGCCAGCAGCTTGCAGCCAGGGGCCAACTACACCTTC
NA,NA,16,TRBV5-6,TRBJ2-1,CASSLAVRGSRNEQFF,TGTGCCAGCAGCCTCGCGGTTAGGGGATCGAGGAATGAGCAGTTCTTC
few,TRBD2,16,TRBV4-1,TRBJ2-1,CASSLAGGSSYNEQFF,TGCGCCAGCAGCCTCGCCGGGGGGAGCTCCTACAATGAGCAGTTCTTC
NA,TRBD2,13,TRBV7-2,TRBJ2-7,CASRLAGSYEQYF,TGTGCCAGCAGACTAGCGGGATCCTACGAGCAGTACTTC
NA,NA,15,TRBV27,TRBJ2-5,CASGPVGGPGETQYF,TGTGCCAGCGGCCCAGTGGGGGGGCCGGGGGAGACCCAGTACTTC
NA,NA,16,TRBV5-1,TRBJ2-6,CASSLLVASGANVLTF,TGCGCCAGCAGCCTTTTAGTCGCCTCTGGGGCCAACGTCCTGACTTTC
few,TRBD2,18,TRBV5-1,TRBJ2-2,CASSRRTSGRASTGELFF,TGCGCCAGCAGCCGCCGGACTAGCGGGAGGGCTTCAACCGGGGAGCTGTTTTTT
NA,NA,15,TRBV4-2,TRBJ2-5,CASSPRQAKQETQYF,TGTGCCAGCAGCCCCAGACAGGCGAAACAAGAGACCCAGTACTTC
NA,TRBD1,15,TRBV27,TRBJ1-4,CASTGRQGAGEKLFF,TGTGCCAGCACCGGGAGACAGGGGGCGGGTGAAAAACTGTTTTTT
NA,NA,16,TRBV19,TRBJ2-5,CASSIGGGQVRETQYF,TGTGCCAGTAGTATAGGGGGGGGACAGGTCAGAGAGACCCAGTACTTC
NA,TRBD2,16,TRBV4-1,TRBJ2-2,CASSQGPSGNTGELFF,TGCGCCAGCAGCCAAGGGCCTAGCGGCAACACCGGGGAGCTGTTTTTT
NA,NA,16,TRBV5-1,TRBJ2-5,CASSLAVTGRRETQYF,TGCGCCAGCAGCTTGGCCGTAACGGGGAGAAGAGAGACCCAGTACTTC
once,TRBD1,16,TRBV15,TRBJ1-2,CATSSPGTGGAYGYTF,TGTGCCACCAGCTCCCCCGGGACAGGGGGTGCCTATGGCTACACCTTC
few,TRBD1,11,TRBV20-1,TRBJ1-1,CSPGGNTEAFF,TGCAGTCCAGGGGGCAACACTGAAGCTTTCTTT
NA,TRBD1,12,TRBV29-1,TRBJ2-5,CSVRDRGETQYF,TGCAGCGTTCGGGACAGGGGTGAGACCCAGTACTTC
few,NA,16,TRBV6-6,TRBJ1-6,CASSYSSGTPNSPLHF,TGTGCCAGCAGTTACTCGAGTGGGACACCTAATTCACCCCTCCACTTT
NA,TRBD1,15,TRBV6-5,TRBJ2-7,CASSYAQGATYEQYF,TGTGCCAGCAGTTACGCGCAGGGGGCGACGTACGAGCAGTACTTC
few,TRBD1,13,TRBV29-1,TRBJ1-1,CSAGKGANTEAFF,TGCAGCGCCGGAAAGGGGGCGAACACTGAAGCTTTCTTT
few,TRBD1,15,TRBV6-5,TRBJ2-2,CASSRDRGNTGELFF,TGTGCCAGCAGTAGGGACAGGGGGAACACCGGGGAGCTGTTTTTT
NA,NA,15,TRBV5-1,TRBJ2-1,CASSFGGSSYNEQFF,TGCGCCAGCAGCTTTGGAGGGAGCTCCTACAATGAGCAGTTCTTC
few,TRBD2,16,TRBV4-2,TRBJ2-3,CASSQEVRGGPDTQYF,TGTGCCAGCAGCCAAGAAGTGCGGGGGGGCCCAGATACGCAGTATTTT
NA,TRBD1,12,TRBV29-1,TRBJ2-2,CSVTDRGRELFF,TGCAGCGTTACCGACAGGGGCAGGGAGCTGTTTTTT
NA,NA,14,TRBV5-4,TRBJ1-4,CASSAGGRDEKLFF,TGTGCCAGCAGCGCGGGGGGACGGGATGAAAAACTGTTTTTT
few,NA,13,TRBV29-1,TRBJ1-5,CSVAETSNQPQHF,TGCAGCGTGGCCGAAACTAGCAATCAGCCCCAGCATTTT
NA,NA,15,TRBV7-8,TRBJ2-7,CASSLGGGETYEQYF,TGTGCCAGCAGCTTAGGTGGCGGGGAAACCTACGAGCAGTACTTC
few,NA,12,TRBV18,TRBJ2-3,CASSGSRDTQYF,TGTGCCAGCTCCGGGAGTCGCGATACGCAGTATTTT
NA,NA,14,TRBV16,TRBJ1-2,CASSQSDSVYGYTF,TGTGCCAGCAGCCAATCGGACAGCGTCTATGGCTACACCTTC
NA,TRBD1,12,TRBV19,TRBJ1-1,CASSIGQGWAFF,TGTGCCAGTAGTATAGGACAGGGATGGGCTTTCTTT
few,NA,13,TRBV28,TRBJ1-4,CASSSRGGEKLFF,TGTGCCAGCAGTTCCAGGGGTGGTGAAAAACTGTTTTTT
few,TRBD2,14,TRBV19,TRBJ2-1,CASSMRAGANEQFF,TGTGCCAGTAGTATGCGAGCGGGAGCCAATGAGCAGTTCTTC
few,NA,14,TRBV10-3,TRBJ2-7,CAITLGTYPYEQYF,TGTGCCATCACCCTCGGGACTTACCCCTACGAGCAGTACTTC
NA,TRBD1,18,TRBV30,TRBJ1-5,CAWSVSNRDRGDNQPQHF,TGTGCCTGGAGTGTATCGAACCGGGACAGGGGGGACAATCAGCCCCAGCATTTT
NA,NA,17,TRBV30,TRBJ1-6,CAWSLQVLSSYNSPLHF,TGTGCCTGGAGTCTACAGGTTCTCAGCTCCTATAATTCACCCCTCCACTTT
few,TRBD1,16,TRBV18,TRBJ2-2,CASSPLDRVYTGELFF,TGTGCCAGCTCACCACTGGACAGGGTGTACACCGGGGAGCTGTTTTTT
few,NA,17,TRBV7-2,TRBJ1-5,CASSPIAALLSNQPQHF,TGTGCCAGCAGCCCCATCGCGGCACTCCTTAGCAATCAGCCCCAGCATTTT
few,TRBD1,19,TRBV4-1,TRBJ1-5,CASSLTTGSGYYSNQPQHF,TGCGCCAGCAGCCTTACGACAGGGTCGGGGTACTATAGCAATCAGCCCCAGCATTTT
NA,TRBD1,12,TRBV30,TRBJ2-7,CARDRGSYEQYF,TGTGCTCGGGACAGGGGCTCCTACGAGCAGTACTTC
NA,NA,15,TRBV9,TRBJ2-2,CASSPQGSYTGELFF,TGTGCCAGCAGTCCACAGGGTTCCTACACCGGGGAGCTGTTTTTT
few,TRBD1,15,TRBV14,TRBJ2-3,CASSVRDRGSDTQYF,TGTGCCAGCAGCGTGCGGGACAGGGGGTCAGATACGCAGTATTTT
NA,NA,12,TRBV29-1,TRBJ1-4,CSGSEGNEKLFF,TGCAGCGGATCGGAGGGTAATGAAAAACTGTTTTTT
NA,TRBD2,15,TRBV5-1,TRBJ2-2,CASSLGTSGPGELFF,TGCGCCAGCAGCCTGGGGACTAGCGGGCCCGGGGAGCTGTTTTTT
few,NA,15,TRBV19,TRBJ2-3,CASSLWTDITDTQYF,TGTGCCAGTAGTCTTTGGACTGATATCACAGATACGCAGTATTTT
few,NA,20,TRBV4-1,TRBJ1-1,CASSRGRPTMGGIMNTEAFF,TGCGCCAGCAGCAGGGGTCGGCCCACCATGGGGGGAATTATGAACACTGAAGCTTTCTTT
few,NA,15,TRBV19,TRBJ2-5,CASSLQTGDQETQYF,TGTGCCAGTAGTTTACAGACAGGCGACCAAGAGACCCAGTACTTC
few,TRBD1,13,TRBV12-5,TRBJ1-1,CASGLIGTGTAFF,TGTGCTAGTGGCTTGATCGGGACAGGGACCGCTTTCTTT
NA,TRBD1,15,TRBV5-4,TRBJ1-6,CASSLGQGASSPLHF,TGTGCCAGCAGCCTAGGACAGGGGGCGAGTTCACCCCTCCACTTT